This TCR beta chain was sequenced for a study of cytomegalovirus exposure and HLA in healthy donors. Overall study results and limits: Later analysis showed most CMV-associated TCR beta chains appearing HLA-restricted. 150 to 200 TCR beta chains were listed as cytomegalovirus-associated.

This clone was detected only a few times. Its antigen is currently unknown. 13 Jbeta primers and 60 Vbeta primers were used for the PCR. The assay was immunoSEQ multiplex PCR, and TCRdb's table has in-frame clones only and misses some. The table includes 150,000 to 200,000 clones, over 75% detected once. The germline V gene encodes CDR1 SEHNR and CDR2 FQNEAQ (reference sequence). This CDR3 contains 14 residues. V lost 8 bases to trimming and J lost 6 bases; unmatched junction nucleotides: 9. The receptor comes from a man aged 45-60 years in good health and CMV-seropositive. The sequenced sample consisted of PBMCs. This rearrangement joins TRBV7-9 to TRBJ2-1, with 8 bases fitting TRBD1. The DNA for the CDR3 is TGTGCCAGCCCCGGCCTGGGACAGGTCAATGAGCAGTTCTTC. It yields the protein CASPGLGQVNEQFF. Using reference TRBV7-9 and TRBJ2-1 for the parts outside the CDR3, the full variable domain is DTGVSQNPRHKITKRGQNVTFRCDPISEHNRLYWYRQTLGQGPEFLTYFQNEAQLEKSRLLSDRFSAERPKGSFSTLEIQRTEQGDSAMYLCASPGLGQVNEQFFGPGTRLTVL.